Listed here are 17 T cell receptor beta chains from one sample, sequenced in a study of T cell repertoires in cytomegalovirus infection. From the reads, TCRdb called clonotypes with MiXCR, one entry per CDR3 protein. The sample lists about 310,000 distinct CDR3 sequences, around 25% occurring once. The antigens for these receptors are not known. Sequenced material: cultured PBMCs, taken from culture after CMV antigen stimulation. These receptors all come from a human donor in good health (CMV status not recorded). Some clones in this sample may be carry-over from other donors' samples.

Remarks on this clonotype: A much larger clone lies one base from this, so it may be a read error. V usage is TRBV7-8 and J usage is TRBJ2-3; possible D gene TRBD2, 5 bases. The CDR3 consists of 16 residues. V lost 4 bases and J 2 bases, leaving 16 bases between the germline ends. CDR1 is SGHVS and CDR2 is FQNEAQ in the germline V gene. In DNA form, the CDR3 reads TGTGCCAGCAGCTCCCGTAGCTGGAGGACCACAGATACGCAGTATTTT. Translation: CASSSRSWRTTDTQYF. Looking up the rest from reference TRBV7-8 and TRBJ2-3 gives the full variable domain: GAGVSQSPRYKVAKRGQDVALRCDPISGHVSLFWYQQALGQGPEFLTYFQNEAQLDKSGLPSDRFFAERPEGSVSTLKIQRTQQEDSAVYLCASSSRSWRTTDTQYFGPGTRLTVL.

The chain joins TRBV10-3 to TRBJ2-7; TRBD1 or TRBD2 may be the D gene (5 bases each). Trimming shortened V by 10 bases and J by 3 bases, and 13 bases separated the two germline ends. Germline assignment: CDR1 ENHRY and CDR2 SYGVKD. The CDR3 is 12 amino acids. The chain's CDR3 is CASRDGGYEQYV. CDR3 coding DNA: TGTGCCAGCCGGGACGGAGGCTACGAGCAGTACGTC.

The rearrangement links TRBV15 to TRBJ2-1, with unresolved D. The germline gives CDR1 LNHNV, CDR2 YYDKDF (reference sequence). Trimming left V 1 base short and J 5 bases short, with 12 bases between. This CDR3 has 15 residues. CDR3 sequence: CATSRGRTGHNEQFF. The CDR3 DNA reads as TGTGCCACCAGCAGAGGAAGGACCGGGCACAATGAGCAGTTCTTC.

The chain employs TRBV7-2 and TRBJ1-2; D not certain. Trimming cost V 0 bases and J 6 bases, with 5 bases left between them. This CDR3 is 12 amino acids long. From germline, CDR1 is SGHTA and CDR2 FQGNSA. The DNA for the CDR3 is TGTGCCAGCAGCTTAGCGTTTGATGGCTACACCTTC. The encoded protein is CASSLAFDGYTF. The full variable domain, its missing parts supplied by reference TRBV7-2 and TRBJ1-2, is GAGVSQSPSNKVTEKGKDVELRCDPISGHTALYWYRQSLGQGLEFLIYFQGNSAPDKSGLPSDRFSAERTGGSVSTLTIQRTQQEDSAVYLCASSLAFDGYTFGSGTRLTVV.

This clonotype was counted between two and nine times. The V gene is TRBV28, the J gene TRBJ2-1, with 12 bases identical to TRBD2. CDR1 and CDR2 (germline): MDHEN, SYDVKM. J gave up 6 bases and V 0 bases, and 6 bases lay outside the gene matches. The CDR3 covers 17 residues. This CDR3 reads CASSLWELLAGGNEQFF. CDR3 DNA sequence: TGTGCCAGCAGTTTATGGGAGTTACTAGCGGGAGGCAATGAGCAGTTCTTC. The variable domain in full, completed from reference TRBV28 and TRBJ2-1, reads DVKVTQSSRYLVKRTGEKVFLECVQDMDHENMFWYRQDPGLGLRLIYFSYDVKMKEKGDIPEGYSVSREKKERFSLILESASTNQTSMYLCASSLWELLAGGNEQFFGPGTRLTVL.

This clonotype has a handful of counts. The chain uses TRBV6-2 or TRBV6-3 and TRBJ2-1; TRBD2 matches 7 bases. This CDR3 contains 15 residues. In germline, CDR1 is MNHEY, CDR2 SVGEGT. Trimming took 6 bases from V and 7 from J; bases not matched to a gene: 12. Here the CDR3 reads CASSGLVPLSNEQFF. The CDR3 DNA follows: TGTGCCAGCAGCGGACTAGTCCCTCTATCGAATGAGCAGTTCTTC.

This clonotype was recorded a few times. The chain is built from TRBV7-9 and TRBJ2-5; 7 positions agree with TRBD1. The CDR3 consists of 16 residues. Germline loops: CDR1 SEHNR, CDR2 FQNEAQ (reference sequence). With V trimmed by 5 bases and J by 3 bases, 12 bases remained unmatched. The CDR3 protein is CASSPKEPGQEETQYF. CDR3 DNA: TGTGCCAGCAGCCCAAAAGAACCAGGACAGGAAGAGACCCAGTACTTC.

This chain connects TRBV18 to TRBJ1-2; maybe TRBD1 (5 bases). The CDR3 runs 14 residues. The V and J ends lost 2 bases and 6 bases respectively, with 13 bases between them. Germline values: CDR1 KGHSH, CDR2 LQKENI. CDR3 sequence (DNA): TGTGCCAGCTCACCAACGGGGCGGGGGAATGGCTACACCTTC. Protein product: CASSPTGRGNGYTF.

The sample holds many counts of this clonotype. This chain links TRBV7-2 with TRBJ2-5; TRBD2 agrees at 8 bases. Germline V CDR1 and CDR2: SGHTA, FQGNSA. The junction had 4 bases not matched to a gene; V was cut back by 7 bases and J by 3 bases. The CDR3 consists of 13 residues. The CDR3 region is CASKPGGEETQYF. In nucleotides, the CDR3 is TGTGCCAGCAAACCCGGGGGGGAAGAGACCCAGTACTTC.

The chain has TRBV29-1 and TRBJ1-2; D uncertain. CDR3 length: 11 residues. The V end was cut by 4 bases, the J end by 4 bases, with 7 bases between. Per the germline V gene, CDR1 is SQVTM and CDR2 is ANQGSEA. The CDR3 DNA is TGCAGCGTTGGACGAACCTATGGCTACACCTTC. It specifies CSVGRTYGYTF.

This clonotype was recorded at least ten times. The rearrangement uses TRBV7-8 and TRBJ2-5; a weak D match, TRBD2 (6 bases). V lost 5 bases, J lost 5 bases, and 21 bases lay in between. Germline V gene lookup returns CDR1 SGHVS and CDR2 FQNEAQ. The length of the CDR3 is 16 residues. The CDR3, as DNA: TGTGCCAGCAGCCCCGCAGTGGGACTGGGGTCGGAGACCCAGTACTTC. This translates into CASSPAVGLGSETQYF.

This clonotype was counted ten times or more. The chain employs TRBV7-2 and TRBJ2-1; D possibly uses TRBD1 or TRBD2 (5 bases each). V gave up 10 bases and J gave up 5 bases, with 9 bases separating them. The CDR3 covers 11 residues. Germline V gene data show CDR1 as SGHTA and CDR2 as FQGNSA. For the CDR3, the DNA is TGTGCCACGGGGCGGCACAATGAGCAGTTCTTC. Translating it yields CATGRHNEQFF.

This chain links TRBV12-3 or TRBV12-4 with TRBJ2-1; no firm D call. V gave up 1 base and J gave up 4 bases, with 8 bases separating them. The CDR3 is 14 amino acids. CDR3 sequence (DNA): TGTGCCAGCAGTTTAGATCCCCAATACAATGAGCAGTTCTTC. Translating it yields CASSLDPQYNEQFF.

The CDR3 region has the DNA TGCAGTGCTAGCCCACAGGGGTTGTACTATGGCTACACCTTC. This translates into CSASPQGLYYGYTF. V is TRBV20-1 and J is TRBJ1-2; 7 nucleotides line up with TRBD1. The trim removed 3 bases at V and 3 bases at J, leaving 7 bases unmatched. The CDR3 runs to 14 residues. Germline V gene sequence: CDR1 DFQATT, CDR2 SNEGSKA (reference sequence).

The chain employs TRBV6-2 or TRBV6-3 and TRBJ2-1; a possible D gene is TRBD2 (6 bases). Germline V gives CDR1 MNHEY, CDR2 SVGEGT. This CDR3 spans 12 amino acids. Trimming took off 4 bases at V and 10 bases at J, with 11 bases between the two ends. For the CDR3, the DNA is TGTGCCAGCAGTTTCGGAGCGGGCGAGCAGTTCTTC. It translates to CASSFGAGEQFF.

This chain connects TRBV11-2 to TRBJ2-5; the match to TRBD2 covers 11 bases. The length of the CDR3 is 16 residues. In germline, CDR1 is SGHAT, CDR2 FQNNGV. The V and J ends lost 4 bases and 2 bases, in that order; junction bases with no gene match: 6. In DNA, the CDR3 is TGTGCCAGCAGCTCCGGACTAGCGGGCGATCAAGAGACCCAGTACTTC. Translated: CASSSGLAGDQETQYF.

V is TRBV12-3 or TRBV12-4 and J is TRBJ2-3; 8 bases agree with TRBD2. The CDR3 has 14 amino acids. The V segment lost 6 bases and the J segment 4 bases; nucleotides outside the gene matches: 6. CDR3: CASRRGLASDTQYF. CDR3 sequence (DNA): TGTGCCAGCAGACGTGGACTAGCCTCAGATACGCAGTATTTT.